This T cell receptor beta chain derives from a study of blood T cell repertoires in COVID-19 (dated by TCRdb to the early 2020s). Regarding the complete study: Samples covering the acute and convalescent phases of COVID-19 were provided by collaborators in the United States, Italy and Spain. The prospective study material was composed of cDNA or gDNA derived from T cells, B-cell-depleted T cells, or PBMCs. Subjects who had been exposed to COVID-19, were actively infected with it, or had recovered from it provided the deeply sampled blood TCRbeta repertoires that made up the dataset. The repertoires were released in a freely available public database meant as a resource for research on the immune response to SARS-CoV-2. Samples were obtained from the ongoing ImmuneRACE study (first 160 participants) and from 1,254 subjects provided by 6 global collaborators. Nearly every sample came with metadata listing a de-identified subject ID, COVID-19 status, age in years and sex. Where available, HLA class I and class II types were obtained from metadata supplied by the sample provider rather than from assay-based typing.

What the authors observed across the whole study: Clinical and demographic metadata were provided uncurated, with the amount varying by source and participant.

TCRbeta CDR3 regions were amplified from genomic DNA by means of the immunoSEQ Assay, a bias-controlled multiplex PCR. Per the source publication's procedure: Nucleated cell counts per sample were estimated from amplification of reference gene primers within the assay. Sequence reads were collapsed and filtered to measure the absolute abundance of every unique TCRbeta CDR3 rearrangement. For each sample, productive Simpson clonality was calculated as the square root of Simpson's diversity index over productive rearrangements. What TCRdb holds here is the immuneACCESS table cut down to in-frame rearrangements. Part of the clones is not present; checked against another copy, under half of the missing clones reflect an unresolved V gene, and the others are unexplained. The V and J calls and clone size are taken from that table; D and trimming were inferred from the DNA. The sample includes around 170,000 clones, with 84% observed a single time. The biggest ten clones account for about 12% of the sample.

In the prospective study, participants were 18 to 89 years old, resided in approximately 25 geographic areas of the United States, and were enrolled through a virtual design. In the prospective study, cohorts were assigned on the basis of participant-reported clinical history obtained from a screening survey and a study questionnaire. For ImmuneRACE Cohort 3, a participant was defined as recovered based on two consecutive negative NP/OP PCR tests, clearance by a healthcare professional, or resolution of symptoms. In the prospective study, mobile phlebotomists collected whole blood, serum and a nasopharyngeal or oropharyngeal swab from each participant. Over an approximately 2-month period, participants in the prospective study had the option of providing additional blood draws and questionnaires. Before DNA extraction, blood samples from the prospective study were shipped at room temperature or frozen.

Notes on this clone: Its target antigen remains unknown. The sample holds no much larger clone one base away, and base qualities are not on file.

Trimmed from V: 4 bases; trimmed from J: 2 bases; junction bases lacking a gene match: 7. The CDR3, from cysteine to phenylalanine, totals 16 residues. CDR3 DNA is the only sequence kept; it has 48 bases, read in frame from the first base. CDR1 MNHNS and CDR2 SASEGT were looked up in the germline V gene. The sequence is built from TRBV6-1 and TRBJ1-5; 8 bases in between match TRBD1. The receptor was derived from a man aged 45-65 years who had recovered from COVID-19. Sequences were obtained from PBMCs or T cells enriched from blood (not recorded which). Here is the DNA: TGTGCCAGCAGTGGCGTCAGGGGGCACGGCAATCAGCCCCAGCATTTT. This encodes CASSGVRGHGNQPQHF.